This T cell receptor beta chain was sequenced in a study of shared clonotypes between healthy human individuals. Study-wide background: Each donor contributed plates that comprised three CD4 naive, three CD4 memory, two CD8 naive and one CD8 memory.

Only in-frame clones appear in the TCRdb table, and some are missing; sequencing was by immunoSEQ multiplex PCR. The repertoire holds 2 million to 2.5 million clones, with 80% to 95% as singletons. CD4+ cells underwent separation, giving CD45RA+ naive and CD45RA-negative memory subsets. The CDR3 loop spans 11 amino acids. The V and J ends lost 7 bases and 6 bases respectively, with 8 bases between them. CDR1 is MGHRA, CDR2 YSYEKL, per germline. The V and J genes are TRBV4-1 and TRBJ2-3; D gene ambiguous. The sample was naive CD4+ T cells from PBMCs. The subset denotes: CD45RA+ positively selected. The sequence was collected from a man in his late teens or twenties in good health. Some clones in this sample may be carry-over from other donors' samples. CDR3 loop: CASTYADTQYF. For the CDR3, the DNA is TGCGCCAGCACCTACGCCGATACGCAGTATTTT.